The rows below give T cell receptor beta chains drawn from one sample of a study of T-cell reconstitution after alpha-beta-depleted transplantation in children. TCRdb re-called the PCR reads through MiXCR, storing one row per CDR3 protein. Among some 400,000 distinct CDR3 sequences, around 21% were seen once, and the ten largest hold 3.8%. This specimen was PBMCs from the stem cell graft donor, taken from the stem cell graft. The source is a human donor who donated a stem cell graft to a child with acute myeloid leukemia. The CDR3 runs from the conserved cysteine through the conserved F or W. The order of the fields is J gene, V gene, CDR3 protein.

j_call: TRBJ2-7; v_call: TRBV18; cdr3_aa: CASSPPRDRLSYEQYF
j_call: TRBJ2-7; v_call: TRBV20-1; cdr3_aa: CSARVRAGFAQYF
j_call: TRBJ1-5; v_call: TRBV20-1; cdr3_aa: CSAISQGSNQPQHF
j_call: TRBJ2-1; v_call: TRBV12-3/TRBV12-4; cdr3_aa: CASSLEGRLSGNEQFF
j_call: TRBJ2-7; v_call: TRBV4-3; cdr3_aa: CASSQLWGVPYEQYF
j_call: TRBJ2-7; v_call: TRBV7-2; cdr3_aa: CASSKRPGQKYEQYF
j_call: TRBJ2-7; v_call: TRBV7-8; cdr3_aa: CASSLAGTYDEQYF
j_call: TRBJ2-5; v_call: TRBV29-1; cdr3_aa: CSVAPGQGVMVETQYF
j_call: TRBJ2-1; v_call: TRBV10-2; cdr3_aa: CASSEMGADYNEQFF
j_call: TRBJ2-1; v_call: TRBV5-1; cdr3_aa: CASSLGLRVSSYNEQFF
j_call: TRBJ2-7; v_call: TRBV4-2; cdr3_aa: CASSKEAGQGYEQYF
j_call: TRBJ2-6; v_call: TRBV3-1; cdr3_aa: CASSWSGTSGANVLTF
j_call: TRBJ2-3; v_call: TRBV24-1; cdr3_aa: CATSERGLAGGKADTQYF
j_call: TRBJ2-4; v_call: TRBV6-1; cdr3_aa: CASRDLAGGHNIQYF
j_call: TRBJ1-1; v_call: TRBV5-1; cdr3_aa: CASSLGTGRNTEAFF
j_call: TRBJ1-3; v_call: TRBV6-2/TRBV6-3; cdr3_aa: CASSYGVGRATNTIYF
j_call: TRBJ2-3; v_call: TRBV18; cdr3_aa: CASSPPASATDTQYF
j_call: TRBJ2-2; v_call: TRBV5-1; cdr3_aa: CASSIPGTSTGELFF
j_call: TRBJ2-7; v_call: TRBV7-8; cdr3_aa: CASSLSRVKPYEQYF
j_call: TRBJ2-1; v_call: TRBV12-3/TRBV12-4; cdr3_aa: CASSFLVAVEGSNEQFF
j_call: TRBJ2-3; v_call: TRBV12-3/TRBV12-4; cdr3_aa: CASSLESSTDTQYF
j_call: TRBJ2-3; v_call: TRBV7-9; cdr3_aa: CASSTRDKGRGTDTQYF
j_call: TRBJ2-3; v_call: TRBV29-1; cdr3_aa: CSVTGTSGRSTDTQYF
j_call: TRBJ2-7; v_call: TRBV21-1; cdr3_aa: CASNQREKGEQYF
j_call: TRBJ2-6; v_call: TRBV24-1; cdr3_aa: CATRATGAGANVLTF
j_call: TRBJ2-1; v_call: TRBV7-6; cdr3_aa: CASSLVSGGYSYNEQFF
j_call: TRBJ1-3; v_call: TRBV28; cdr3_aa: CASSTTSGNTIYF
j_call: TRBJ1-1; v_call: TRBV12-3/TRBV12-4; cdr3_aa: CASRPSWDRKNTEAFF
j_call: TRBJ2-3; v_call: TRBV6-2/TRBV6-3; cdr3_aa: CASSKRLASTDTQYF
j_call: TRBJ2-4; v_call: TRBV20-1; cdr3_aa: CSATPGLAKNIQYF
j_call: TRBJ2-1; v_call: TRBV20-1; cdr3_aa: CSAQAGGNNNEQFF
j_call: TRBJ2-1; v_call: TRBV20-1; cdr3_aa: CSAVTLAGGKNEQFF
j_call: TRBJ1-1; v_call: TRBV12-3/TRBV12-4; cdr3_aa: CASSLSTATEAFF
j_call: TRBJ2-1; v_call: TRBV29-1; cdr3_aa: CSVEDGDRGVHEQFF
j_call: TRBJ2-1; v_call: TRBV2; cdr3_aa: CASIPAGEGNEQFF
j_call: TRBJ2-7; v_call: TRBV5-1; cdr3_aa: CASSFRAEGLEQYF
j_call: TRBJ1-5; v_call: TRBV3-1; cdr3_aa: CASSEEGGSQPQHF